One sample yielded the 27 T cell receptor beta chains listed below, sequenced in a study of identical twins. TCRdb processed the 5' RACE reads anew with MiXCR; each CDR3 protein has one entry. The sample shows approximately 410,000 distinct CDR3 sequences, around 20% of them seen only once. The sequenced material came from naive T cells sorted from blood. Every receptor here comes from a man in his fifties or sixties in good health.

This clonotype has a handful of counts. The chain has TRBV10-3 and TRBJ1-3, with D possibly being TRBD1 (6 bases). Trimming shortened V by 10 bases and J by 2 bases, and 18 bases separated the two germline ends. The CDR3 runs 15 residues. Germline V gene sequence: CDR1 ENHRY, CDR2 SYGVKD. CDR3 loop: CATRGAGGPGNTIYF. The DNA of the CDR3 is TGTGCCACGCGGGGGGCAGGTGGCCCTGGAAACACCATATATTTT.

V gene TRBV28 combines with J gene TRBJ2-7; 8 bases line up with TRBD2. CDR1 and CDR2 (germline): MDHEN, SYDVKM. This CDR3 comprises 15 residues. J was trimmed by 5 bases and V by 1 base; bases with no gene match: 7. The CDR3 is CASSLLPSGSHEQYF. The CDR3 coding sequence is TGTGCCAGCAGTTTATTACCTAGCGGGTCCCACGAGCAGTACTTC.

Many counts were recorded for this clonotype. The chain recombines TRBV5-1 with TRBJ2-3; 7 nucleotides agree with TRBD1. Trimming at V came to 4 bases and at J to 4 bases, leaving 9 bases not matched to a gene. Germline V gene sequence: CDR1 SGHRS, CDR2 YFSETQ. The CDR3 is 15 residues long. CDR3 sequence (DNA): TGCGCCAGCAGCCCGCAACAGGGGTTCGCAGATACGCAGTATTTT. It translates to CASSPQQGFADTQYF.

The chain has TRBV5-1 and TRBJ2-6; 11 nucleotides line up with TRBD1. Trimming at V came to 4 bases and at J to 0 bases, leaving 9 bases not matched to a gene. Looked up from germline, CDR1 is SGHRS and CDR2 is YFSETQ. The CDR3 spans 19 residues. CDR3 in amino acids: CASSTAWTGGASGANVLTF. In DNA, the CDR3 is TGCGCCAGCAGCACTGCCTGGACAGGGGGCGCCTCTGGGGCCAACGTCCTGACTTTC.

The chain uses TRBV12-3 or TRBV12-4 and TRBJ1-6; TRBD1 matches 8 bases. V shed 7 bases and J 9 bases; nucleotides not matched to a gene: 14. This CDR3 region has 16 residues. The CDR3 bases are TGTGCCAGCACCCAACTGACCACAGGGGGACTTTCACCCCTCCACTTT. Translation gives CASTQLTTGGLSPLHF.

There are a few counts of this clonotype. The rearrangement links TRBV25-1 to TRBJ2-1; D is unclear. This CDR3 contains 14 residues. Trimming cost V 5 bases and J 4 bases, with 12 bases left between them. The germline V gene has CDR1 MGHDK and CDR2 SYGVNS. The CDR3 DNA follows: TGTGCCAGCAGTTGGGCGCCCCCTTACAATGAGCAGTTCTTC. This gives the protein CASSWAPPYNEQFF.

This clonotype was counted between two and nine times. The chain links TRBV29-1 to TRBJ1-3; a weak D match, TRBD1 (5 bases). Trimming cost V 6 bases and J 3 bases, with 12 bases left between them. There are 13 residues in the CDR3. Germline assignment: CDR1 SQVTM and CDR2 ANQGSEA. CDR3 loop: CSVVREVGNTIYF. As DNA, the CDR3 is TGCAGCGTGGTCAGGGAGGTTGGAAACACCATATATTTT. Full variable domain (missing parts from reference TRBV29-1 and TRBJ1-3): SAVISQKPSRDICQRGTSLTIQCQVDSQVTMMFWYRQQPGQSLTLIATANQGSEATYESGFVIDKFPISRPNLTFSTLTVSNMSPEDSSIYLCSVVREVGNTIYFGEGSWLTVV.

J is TRBJ2-3 and V is TRBV10-3, with TRBD2 identical over 9 bases. The CDR3 spans 13 residues. J gave up 6 bases and V 3 bases, and 1 base lay outside the gene matches. Germline CDR1 and CDR2: ENHRY and SYGVKD. CDR3 sequence (DNA): TGTGCCATCAGTGATGCGGGGGGGGATACGCAGTATTTT. It specifies CAISDAGGDTQYF.

The sample holds a few counts of this clonotype. This CDR3 is CASSPGTSGREYF. For the CDR3, the DNA is TGTGCCAGCAGCCCCGGGACTAGCGGGAGGGAGTACTTC. V usage is TRBV5-6 and J usage is TRBJ2-7, with TRBD2 matching 16 bases. There are 13 residues in the CDR3. Germline values: CDR1 SGHDT, CDR2 YYEEEE. V lost 4 bases, J lost 11 bases, and 3 bases stayed unmatched.

This clonotype has a handful of counts. The chain joins TRBV9 to TRBJ2-7; tentative D call: TRBD2 (6 bases). This CDR3 has 14 residues. The germline gives CDR1 SGDLS, CDR2 YYNGEE. V lost 0 bases, J lost 5 bases, and 12 bases lay in between. The CDR3 loop reads CASSVDGGGDEQYF. The CDR3 DNA is TGTGCCAGCAGCGTAGATGGAGGAGGGGACGAGCAGTACTTC.

This clonotype was counted ten times or more. The chain carries TRBV7-9 and TRBJ2-7; the D gene could be TRBD1 or TRBD2 (5 bases each). This CDR3 is 15 amino acids long. CDR1 is SEHNR and CDR2 is FQNEAQ in the germline V gene (reference sequence). The V gene lost 5 bases and the J gene lost 2 bases, with 16 bases spanning the gap. The CDR3 region has the DNA TGTGCCAGCAGCATGCTCCGGGACGGTCCCTACGAGCAGTACTTC. This sequence encodes CASSMLRDGPYEQYF.

CDR3 loop: CASSADRLSSYEQYF. DNA of the CDR3: TGTGCCAGCAGCGCGGACAGGCTGAGCTCCTACGAGCAGTACTTC. V and J are TRBV7-8 and TRBJ2-7; the match to TRBD1 covers 7 bases. The V gene end was trimmed by 5 bases and the J gene end by 0 bases; junction bases not matched to a gene: 7. The CDR3 consists of 15 residues. Germline lookup yields CDR1 SGHVS and CDR2 FQNEAQ.

This clonotype occurred many times. The chain uses TRBV20-1 and TRBJ1-6; the D gene is possibly TRBD1 (6 bases). V was clipped by 7 bases and J by 7 bases, with 11 bases between them. This CDR3 contains 12 residues. In germline, CDR1 is DFQATT, CDR2 SNEGSKA (reference sequence). Written as DNA, the CDR3 is TGCAGTGTACAGGGTAACAATTCACCCCTCCACTTT. Translated, it gives CSVQGNNSPLHF.

The chain carries TRBV28 and TRBJ2-7; 9 nucleotides match TRBD1. The V and J ends lost 7 bases and 6 bases, in that order; junction bases with no gene match: 10. The CDR3 sequence is 14 residues long. Germline V gene sequence: CDR1 MDHEN, CDR2 SYDVKM. CDR3 in amino acids: CASNLAGQGGEQYF. Here the CDR3 DNA reads TGTGCCAGCAATCTTGCGGGACAGGGTGGCGAGCAGTACTTC.

The table lists this clonotype with many counts. The chain couples TRBV4-3 to TRBJ2-3, with TRBD2 as a possible D gene (6 bases). This CDR3 comprises 14 residues. V dropped 4 bases and J dropped 6 bases, with 14 bases sitting between them. Germline V CDR1 and CDR2: LGHNA, YSLEER. The CDR3 protein is CASSLGLVSDTQYF. DNA for the CDR3: TGCGCCAGCAGCCTGGGACTCGTTTCGGATACGCAGTATTTT.

J is TRBJ2-7 and V is TRBV5-1, with no clear D. V lost 4 bases and J 6 bases, leaving 17 bases between the germline ends. Germline V gives CDR1 SGHRS, CDR2 YFSETQ. This CDR3 is 14 amino acids long. CDR3 nucleotides: TGCGCCAGCAGCCCAGGACCTAAGGGTCGCGAGCAGTACTTC. It codes for CASSPGPKGREQYF.

This clonotype was seen more than once but under ten times. This chain joins TRBV18 and TRBJ2-4; D is undetermined. The CDR3 covers 17 residues. V lost 0 bases and J lost 0, with 12 bases in between. Germline V gene sequence: CDR1 KGHSH, CDR2 LQKENI. The CDR3 region has the DNA TGTGCCAGCTCACCACCAGGCAGAAACATAGCCAAAAACATTCAGTACTTC. The encoded protein is CASSPPGRNIAKNIQYF.

In its sample, this clonotype was seen a few times. The chain is built from TRBV12-3 or TRBV12-4 and TRBJ2-3, with D possibly TRBD1 on 6 matching bases. Trimming cost V 5 bases and J 0 bases, with 18 bases left between them. This CDR3 region has 17 residues. CDR3 protein: CASSSIRDTWSTDTQYF. The DNA of the CDR3 is TGTGCCAGCAGTAGCATCCGGGACACCTGGAGCACAGATACGCAGTATTTT.

This clonotype was detected a few times. The genes are TRBV6-1 and TRBJ2-1; D might be TRBD1 or TRBD2, each matching 5 bases. The CDR3 loop spans 13 amino acids. Trimming shortened V by 6 bases and J by 2 bases, and 8 bases separated the two germline ends. Per the germline V gene, CDR1 is MNHNS and CDR2 is SASEGT. DNA of the CDR3: TGTGCCAGCAGGAAGGGACCCTACAATGAGCAGTTCTTC. It encodes CASRKGPYNEQFF.

This rearrangement joins TRBV10-3 to TRBJ2-1; D gene unclear. CDR3 length: 11 amino acids. V was trimmed by 6 bases and J by 5 bases, leaving 5 bases between them. Germline V CDR1 and CDR2: ENHRY, SYGVKD. The CDR3 reads CAIRENNEQFF. The CDR3 nucleotides read TGTGCCATCAGAGAAAACAATGAGCAGTTCTTC.

The chain recombines TRBV7-8 with TRBJ2-7; 9 nucleotides agree with TRBD1. V lost 4 bases and J lost 1; bases outside the gene matches: 8. CDR3 length: 16 residues. Per germline, CDR1 SGHVS and CDR2 FQNEAQ. CDR3 sequence: CASSSREGQGSYEQYF. The CDR3 DNA reads as TGTGCCAGCAGCTCTAGGGAGGGACAGGGATCCTACGAGCAGTACTTC. The full variable domain, completed using reference TRBV7-8 and TRBJ2-7, is GAGVSQSPRYKVAKRGQDVALRCDPISGHVSLFWYQQALGQGPEFLTYFQNEAQLDKSGLPSDRFFAERPEGSVSTLKIQRTQQEDSAVYLCASSSREGQGSYEQYFGPGTRLTVT.

This clonotype was seen a few times. This chain uses TRBV25-1 with TRBJ2-1; D uncertain. Germline V gene data show CDR1 as MGHDK and CDR2 as SYGVNS. The CDR3 contains 15 residues. Trimming took off 1 base at V and 2 bases at J, with 9 bases between the two ends. CDR3 sequence reads: CASSELWVAYNEQFF. CDR3 nucleotide sequence: TGTGCCAGCAGTGAATTGTGGGTGGCCTACAATGAGCAGTTCTTC.

This clonotype showed up many times. The genes are TRBV19 and TRBJ2-7, with D possibly being TRBD2 (6 bases). From germline, CDR1 is LNHDA and CDR2 SQIVND (reference sequence). This CDR3 comprises 13 residues. Deletions cut 5 bases from V and 2 bases from J, with 10 bases between. This chain's CDR3 is CASSAGNPYEQYF. CDR3 nucleotide sequence: TGTGCCAGTAGTGCGGGGAATCCCTACGAGCAGTACTTC.

This clonotype was seen only a few times. CDR3 DNA sequence: TGTGCCAGCAGCTATGACAGGGGGGAGTCCTACGAGCAGTACTTC. Protein sequence: CASSYDRGESYEQYF. V is TRBV6-5 and J is TRBJ2-7; 9 nucleotides align to TRBD1. This CDR3 has 15 amino acids. The junction had 7 bases not matched to a gene; V was cut back by 6 bases and J by 1 base. Germline V gene data show CDR1 as MNHEY and CDR2 as SVGAGI.

This clonotype was seen more than once but under ten times. This chain joins TRBV29-1 and TRBJ2-7, with TRBD1 matching 9 bases. From germline, CDR1 is SQVTM and CDR2 ANQGSEA. The CDR3 length is 14 residues. The V segment lost 4 bases and the J segment 5 bases; nucleotides outside the gene matches: 9. The CDR3, as DNA: TGCAGCGTTGCCTTACGGACAGGGGTCAACGAGCAGTACTTC. It codes for CSVALRTGVNEQYF.

This clonotype was picked up one time. The chain combines TRBV30 with TRBJ2-2; D is uncertain. Trimming pared 2 bases from V and 3 bases from J, leaving 7 bases between. This CDR3 comprises 13 residues. The V gene's germline CDR1 is GTSNPN and CDR2 SVGIG (reference sequence). The CDR3 region has the DNA TGTGCCTGGAGTAGGCTAGACACCGGGGAGCTGTTTTTT. Translation: CAWSRLDTGELFF.

The rearrangement uses TRBV20-1 and TRBJ1-5; D remains ambiguous. Looked up from germline, CDR1 is DFQATT and CDR2 is SNEGSKA (reference sequence). V lost 5 bases and J lost 8, with 22 bases in between. CDR3 length: 15 residues. CDR3 amino acids: CSADSGRRNFEPQHF. The CDR3 DNA reads as TGCAGTGCTGATTCCGGGCGCCGGAATTTTGAGCCCCAGCATTTT.